This is a list of T cell receptor beta chains from one sample in a study of cytomegalovirus exposure and HLA in healthy donors. The method was immunoSEQ multiplex PCR; TCRdb's version includes in-frame clones alone and lacks a portion of them. The sample gives about 160,000 clones, around nine tenths of which show up once; around 2% is in the top ten. Sample: PBMCs. The source of these receptors is a woman under 30 in good health and CMV-seronegative. Both conserved end residues are part of each CDR3. D genes are given only for firm matches. The size field is filled for only some rows; it gives once, few, many or a size class.

j_call d_call v_call clone_size cdr3_nt cdr3_aa
TRBJ2-7 - TRBV30 - TGTGCCTGCCGGGACACGACTTACGAGCAGTACTTC CACRDTTYEQYF
TRBJ2-1 TRBD1 TRBV5-6 - TGTGCCAGCAGCACTGAGGACAGGGAGAGGATCTTC CASSTEDRERIF
TRBJ1-2 TRBD1 TRBV28 - TGTGCCAGCAGTGGATTCCAGGGGGCCTATGGCTACACCTTC CASSGFQGAYGYTF
TRBJ1-4 - TRBV7-9 - TGTGCCAGCAGACCTGAAGAGCAGCAGCGTGAAAAACTGTTTTTT CASRPEEQQREKLFF
TRBJ1-1 TRBD1 TRBV7-9 - TGTGCCAGCAGCTCAGGGACAGATGAAGCTTTCTTT CASSSGTDEAFF
TRBJ2-7 TRBD1 TRBV5-1 - TGCGCCAGCAGCTTACAGGGGGCAGGCTACGAGCAGTACTTC CASSLQGAGYEQYF
TRBJ2-5 - TRBV2 - TGTGCCAGCGGCGGGAAGACAGGGAGAGAGACCCAGTACTTC CASGGKTGRETQYF
TRBJ1-2 - TRBV5-6 - TGTGCCAGCAGCCATGCGCTGGACTATGGCTACACCTTC CASSHALDYGYTF
TRBJ1-5 - TRBV7-9 few TGTGCCAGCAGCTTAGACGGAGAAGGTCAGCCCCAGCATTTT CASSLDGEGQPQHF
TRBJ2-1 TRBD2 TRBV7-2 - TGTGCCAGCAGCTTACCTAGCGGGGGGGCAAGGCAGTTCTTC CASSLPSGGARQFF
TRBJ1-1 - TRBV27 - TGTGCCAGCAGCCATCGGGGGGTGAACACTGAAGCTTTCTTT CASSHRGVNTEAFF
TRBJ1-5 TRBD1 TRBV6-1 - TGTGCCAGCAGTGGCAGGGGGTTTAATCAGCCCCAGCATTTT CASSGRGFNQPQHF
TRBJ2-1 TRBD2 TRBV7-6 - TGTGCCAGCAGCGCCGGGAGGGCCGGAATGACCGAGCAGTTCTTC CASSAGRAGMTEQFF
TRBJ2-3 - TRBV12-2 - TGTGCAAGTCCCCTTACTAGCCTAATAGATAAGGCGAACCGGGATACGCAGTATTTT CASPLTSLIDKANRDTQYF
TRBJ2-1 TRBD1 TRBV5-1 - TGCGCCAGCAGCTTGAGTACAGGGGGCTCCTACAATGAGCAGTTCTTC CASSLSTGGSYNEQFF
TRBJ1-5 - TRBV7-5 - TGTGTCAGAAGCTTCACAGGGGGCTTTTTTCAGCCCCAGCATTTT CVRSFTGGFFQPQHF
TRBJ1-2 TRBD1 TRBV5-4 - TGTGCCAGCAGCTTACCGGGACAGGGTCGATATGGCTACACCTTC CASSLPGQGRYGYTF
TRBJ2-3 TRBD1 TRBV27 once TGTGCCAGCCTCGGACAGGGAACAGATACGCAGTATTTT CASLGQGTDTQYF
TRBJ2-3 TRBD2 TRBV27 - TGTGCCAGCAGTCCATCCTCGAGGGGACTAGCGGGGGAAGATACGCAGTATTTT CASSPSSRGLAGEDTQYF
TRBJ2-3 - TRBV10-3 - TGTGCCATCAGTCTCGGGGGACCCACAGATACGCAGTATTTT CAISLGGPTDTQYF
TRBJ2-2 - TRBV29-1 - TGCAGCGTGCCCATAGCACCCGGGGAGCTGTTTTTT CSVPIAPGELFF
TRBJ2-2 - TRBV5-1 - TGCGCCAGCAGCCTCCGTACAGGAGAATACTGGGAGCTGTTTTTT CASSLRTGEYWELFF
TRBJ1-4 - TRBV15 - TGTGCCACCAGCAGAGGCGGGGGGAATGAAAAACTGTTTTTT CATSRGGGNEKLFF
TRBJ1-1 - TRBV7-9 - TGTGCCAGCAGCTTAGGGCAGAACACTGAAGCTTTCTTT CASSLGQNTEAFF
TRBJ2-5 TRBD2 TRBV2 - TGTGCCAGCAGTGGGCTAGGGGCTAGCGGGGTGCAAGAGACCCAGTACTTC CASSGLGASGVQETQYF
TRBJ2-3 - TRBV5-6 few TGTGCCAGCAGCTTGCTAAACACAGATACGCAGTATTTT CASSLLNTDTQYF
TRBJ2-4 TRBD1 TRBV5-1 - TGCGCCAGCAGCTTAGGGACTCGGACAGGGGGAGAAGAGAACATTCAGTACTTC CASSLGTRTGGEENIQYF
TRBJ2-6 TRBD1 TRBV4-2 - TGTGCCAGCAGCCAACCAATTTCGGGACAGGGGATAACTGGGGCCAACGTCCTGACTTTC CASSQPISGQGITGANVLTF
TRBJ1-2 - TRBV5-6 - TGTGCCAGCAGCTTGGACACGAACTATGGCTACACCTTC CASSLDTNYGYTF
TRBJ2-5 - TRBV1 - TGCACCAGCAGCCAATCAAGCGGGGTACAAGAGACCCAGTACTTC CTSSQSSGVQETQYF
TRBJ2-7 - TRBV7-4 - TGTGCCAGCAGCCCATCAACACGTCGACAGATCTACGAGCAGTACTTC CASSPSTRRQIYEQYF
TRBJ1-5 - TRBV27 few TGTGCCAGCAGTTGGGCGGGGAGGGGAAACAATCAGCCCCAGCATTTT CASSWAGRGNNQPQHF
TRBJ2-3 - TRBV5-8 - TGTGCCAGCAGCCCTTTACAGGGACCAGATACGCAGTATTTT CASSPLQGPDTQYF
TRBJ1-1 - TRBV2 - TGTGCCAGCTTTTTTGGGGAGGAAGCTTTCTTT CASFFGEEAFF
TRBJ1-2 - TRBV12-5 - TGTGCTAGTGGTTTTGGGCGAGGGAGGTTAGGTTCGGGTGACTATGGCTACACCTTC CASGFGRGRLGSGDYGYTF
TRBJ2-2 - TRBV7-8 few TGTGCCAGCAGCCCTCGCAGGGTCCCCGGGGAGCTGTTTTTT CASSPRRVPGELFF
TRBJ2-1 TRBD2 TRBV25-1 - TGTGCCAGCAGTGATAATAGCGGGAGGAATGAGCAGTTCTTC CASSDNSGRNEQFF
TRBJ2-5 - TRBV9 - TGTGCCAGCAGCGTATACAGGGAAGAGACCCAGTACTTC CASSVYREETQYF
TRBJ1-5 TRBD1 TRBV10-3 few TGTGCCATACAAGCGACAGGGGGAAATCAGCCCCAGCATTTT CAIQATGGNQPQHF
TRBJ2-7 - TRBV5-1 - TGCGCCAGCAGCTCGAAAGATTTCGGGTTCACCTACGAGCAGTACTTC CASSSKDFGFTYEQYF
TRBJ1-4 - TRBV27 - TGTGCCAGCAGTTTTAACTATAATGAAAAACTGTTTTTT CASSFNYNEKLFF
TRBJ2-3 - TRBV7-3 - TGTGCCAGCAGCTTAAACGCTAGCCCCACGCAGTATTTT CASSLNASPTQYF
TRBJ2-6 TRBD1 TRBV2 - TGTGCCAGCAGGCCGGGACAGGGAGTCTCTGGGGCCAACGTCCTGACTTTC CASRPGQGVSGANVLTF
TRBJ2-2 TRBD2 TRBV5-6 - TGTGCCAGCAGCTTAGGCGGGGACTATACCTCTTTTACCGGGGAGCTGTTTTTT CASSLGGDYTSFTGELFF
TRBJ2-7 - TRBV7-9 - TGTGCCAGCAGCTCGGGTCGCGCCTACGAGCAGTACTTC CASSSGRAYEQYF
TRBJ1-2 - TRBV30 few TGTGCCTGGAGTGTCGGAGGGGCGAACTATGGCTACACCTTC CAWSVGGANYGYTF
TRBJ1-2 - TRBV4-3 - TGCGCCAGCAGCCAAGATTTAAGGCGGCCCGGCCACACCTTC CASSQDLRRPGHTF
TRBJ1-2 TRBD1 TRBV9 - TGTGCCAGCAGCGTAGGAGGACAGGGAAGCGGTGGCTACACCTTC CASSVGGQGSGGYTF
TRBJ1-2 - TRBV27 - TGTGCCAGCAGCCCCCGGGGGGCTAACTATGGCTACACCTTC CASSPRGANYGYTF
TRBJ2-1 - TRBV5-1 - TGCGCCAGCAGCGCGGCCCCCGGTTATGAGCAGTTCTTC CASSAAPGYEQFF
TRBJ1-5 - TRBV29-1 - TGCAGCGTTGGAGGGGGGGGTGATCAGCCCCAGCATTTT CSVGGGGDQPQHF
TRBJ1-3 - TRBV4-1 - TGCGCCAGCAGCCAAGTTTTTCCGGCTGGAAACACCATATATTTT CASSQVFPAGNTIYF
TRBJ1-1 - TRBV20-1 - TGCAGTGCTAGAGAACTTCTTGAAGCTTTCTTT CSARELLEAFF